This T cell receptor beta chain was documented in a study of blood T cell repertoires in COVID-19. About the research overall: Samples taken during acute and convalescent COVID-19 were collected in the United States, Italy and Spain.

This clone was counted between two and nine times. CDR1 and CDR2 from the germline V gene are MDHEN and SYDVKM. The CDR3 consists of 15 residues. Trimming cost V 8 bases and J 6 bases; bases outside gene matches: 6. Everyone who took part was about 18 to 90 years old, and they came from about 23 US areas. Donors in Cohort 3 who had recovered were those with two negative PCRs, healthcare professional clearance, or resolution of their symptoms. The method was immunoSEQ multiplex PCR; TCRdb's version includes in-frame clones alone and lacks a portion of them. The sample lists around 300,000 clones, around nine tenths seen once, with over 6% in the top ten.

This clonotype was obtained from a woman in her thirties or forties who had recovered from COVID-19. Sequenced sample: PBMCs or T cells enriched from blood (not recorded which). The chain recombines TRBV28 with TRBJ1-6; 11 nucleotides align to TRBD1. The CDR3, as DNA: TGTGCCAGCGGCGGACAGGGGGCGCGTAATTCACCCCTCCACTTT. Translated, it gives CASGGQGARNSPLHF.